A single sample gave rise to the 14 T cell receptor beta chains below, sequenced in a study of T cell responses to AZD1222 COVID-19 vaccine. Repertoires were generated with immunoSEQ multiplex PCR, while TCRdb's copy carries only in-frame clones and drops some. The table shows fewer than 200,000 clones, with about 87% occurring only once. The sequenced sample was peripheral blood, obtained on day 0 of AZD1222 vaccination. All receptors come from an adult in good health.

The rearrangement links TRBV27 to TRBJ1-4; D is possibly TRBD1 (6 bases). The V gene lost 6 bases and the J gene lost 1 base, with 15 bases spanning the gap. There are 16 residues in the CDR3. Germline V gene sequence: CDR1 MNHEY, CDR2 SMNVEV (reference sequence). The CDR3 here is CASRSTSTGTNEKLFF. Here the CDR3 DNA reads TGTGCCAGCAGGTCCACCTCGACAGGAACTAATGAAAAACTGTTTTTT.

The chain uses TRBV3-1 (or the pseudogene TRBV3-2) and TRBJ2-7, with 8 bases aligning to TRBD2. The germline CDR1 and CDR2 sequences are LGHDT and YNNKEL (reference sequence). The CDR3 is 16 residues long. The trim removed 4 bases at V and 2 bases at J, leaving 10 bases unmatched. The CDR3 DNA sequence: TGTGCCAGCAGCCCGACCCTCACCGGGGGGGCCTACGAGCAGTACTTC. Residues: CASSPTLTGGAYEQYF.

The chain carries TRBV6-1 and TRBJ1-4; 8 bases are a match to TRBD1. Looked up from germline, CDR1 is MNHNS and CDR2 is SASEGT. The CDR3 runs 16 residues. After removal of 2 bases from V and 5 bases from J, the junction contained 7 bases not matched to a gene. The CDR3 nucleotides are TGTGCCAGCAGTGAATCCCCAGGGGGCGCAAATGAAAAACTGTTTTTT. Amino acids: CASSESPGGANEKLFF.

The gene calls are TRBV29-1 and TRBJ2-7, with 11 nucleotides matching TRBD2. The CDR3 totals 12 residues. Germline assignment: CDR1 SQVTM and CDR2 ANQGSEA. V lost 2 bases, J lost 13 bases, and 7 bases stayed unmatched. CDR3 in amino acids: CSVEQLAGVEYF. Here the CDR3 DNA reads TGCAGCGTTGAACAACTAGCGGGGGTGGAATACTTC.

The genes are TRBV18 and TRBJ1-1; weak D call: TRBD1 (5 bases). CDR3 length: 15 residues. CDR1 KGHSH and CDR2 LQKENI come from the germline V gene. V lost 2 bases and J lost 5, with 15 bases in between. CDR3 DNA sequence: TGTGCCAGCTCACCATGGGGGATTGGAGAAACTGAAGCTTTCTTT. It specifies CASSPWGIGETEAFF.

A single count supports this clone. The V and J genes are TRBV28 and TRBJ1-5; no reliable D call. CDR3 length equals 12 residues. CDR1 is MDHEN and CDR2 is SYDVKM in the germline V gene. Trimming took off 8 bases at V and 9 bases at J, with 14 bases between the two ends. The CDR3 protein is CASGVEFGPQHF. The CDR3 DNA is TGTGCCAGCGGGGTAGAATTCGGGCCCCAGCATTTT.

The gene calls are TRBV5-4 and TRBJ2-3, with D unresolved. Looked up from germline, CDR1 is SGHNT and CDR2 is YYREEE (reference sequence). Trimming shortened V by 7 bases and J by 2 bases, and 5 bases separated the two germline ends. This CDR3 has 11 amino acids. The CDR3 bases are TGTGCCAGCCCGGTCACAGATACGCAGTATTTT. Translated, it gives CASPVTDTQYF.

The rearrangement links TRBV5-1 to TRBJ1-3; D not resolved. V was shortened by 0 bases and J by 7 bases, with 17 bases between the two germline ends. This CDR3 has 16 residues. CDR1 is SGHRS, CDR2 YFSETQ, per germline. Here the CDR3 reads CASSLGRSPLPNTIYF. CDR3 nucleotides: TGCGCCAGCAGCTTGGGGCGCTCCCCGCTACCCAACACCATATATTTT.

The chain carries TRBV19 and TRBJ2-3; D is possibly TRBD2 (6 bases). Trimming removed 4 bases at V and 3 bases at J, with 11 bases between. The V gene's germline CDR1 is LNHDA and CDR2 SQIVND (reference sequence). There are 14 residues in the CDR3. The CDR3 bases are TGTGCCAGTAGTAGACTAGGCGGTACAGATACGCAGTATTTT. Protein: CASSRLGGTDTQYF.

The gene calls are TRBV30 and TRBJ1-1; no reliable D call. CDR1 and CDR2 (germline): GTSNPN, SVGIG (reference sequence). V lost 0 bases, J lost 0 bases, and 8 bases lay in between. CDR3 length equals 14 residues. CDR3 in amino acids: CAWSVGRLNTEAFF. Here the CDR3 DNA reads TGTGCCTGGAGTGTAGGGAGATTGAACACTGAAGCTTTCTTT. Based on the CDR3 plus reference TRBV30 and TRBJ1-1, the full variable domain is SQTIHQWPATLVQPVGSPLSLECTVEGTSNPNLYWYRQAAGRGLQLLFYSVGIGQISSEVPQNLSASRPQDRQFILSSKKLLLSDSGFYLCAWSVGRLNTEAFFGQGTRLTVV.

The V and J genes are TRBV5-1 and TRBJ2-5; TRBD1 is a possible D gene (6 bases). V shed 0 bases and J shed 4 bases, with 16 bases lying between them. Germline lookup yields CDR1 SGHRS and CDR2 YFSETQ. The CDR3 runs to 16 residues. The CDR3 nucleotides read TGCGCCAGCAGCTTGGGCTACAGGGACGCCTTAGAGACCCAGTACTTC. Translated, it gives CASSLGYRDALETQYF. The full variable domain, completed using reference TRBV5-1 and TRBJ2-5, is KAGVTQTPRYLIKTRGQQVTLSCSPISGHRSVSWYQQTPGQGLQFLFEYFSETQRNKGNFPGRFSGRQFSNSRSEMNVSTLELGDSALYLCASSLGYRDALETQYFGPGTRLLVL.

This clone was seen just once. The V and J genes are TRBV6-1 and TRBJ1-3; unclear D gene. The CDR3 covers 15 residues. Germline CDR1 MNHNS, CDR2 SASEGT. V lost 5 bases and J lost 0, with 11 bases in between. CDR3 protein: CASSRSIRSGNTIYF. CDR3 nucleotides: TGTGCCAGCAGTAGATCCATTCGCTCTGGAAACACCATATATTTT.

The chain has TRBV28 and TRBJ2-1, with D perhaps matching TRBD1 or TRBD2 (5 bases each). The V gene's germline CDR1 is MDHEN and CDR2 SYDVKM. The CDR3 consists of 13 residues. With 6 bases removed from V and 5 bases from J, the gap between germline ends came to 11 bases. The CDR3 bases are TGTGCCAGCAGCAGGGACCTGAACAATGAGCAGTTCTTC. Its translation: CASSRDLNNEQFF.

V is TRBV30 and J is TRBJ2-3; D tentatively reads TRBD1 or TRBD2 (6 bases each). The ends were cut back, 3 bases at V and 1 base at J, with 11 bases in the middle. This CDR3 has 14 residues. CDR1 GTSNPN and CDR2 SVGIG come from the germline V gene (reference sequence). The CDR3 region has the DNA TGTGCCTGGAGACCGGGGGCCCGCACAGATACGCAGTATTTT. It yields the protein CAWRPGARTDTQYF.